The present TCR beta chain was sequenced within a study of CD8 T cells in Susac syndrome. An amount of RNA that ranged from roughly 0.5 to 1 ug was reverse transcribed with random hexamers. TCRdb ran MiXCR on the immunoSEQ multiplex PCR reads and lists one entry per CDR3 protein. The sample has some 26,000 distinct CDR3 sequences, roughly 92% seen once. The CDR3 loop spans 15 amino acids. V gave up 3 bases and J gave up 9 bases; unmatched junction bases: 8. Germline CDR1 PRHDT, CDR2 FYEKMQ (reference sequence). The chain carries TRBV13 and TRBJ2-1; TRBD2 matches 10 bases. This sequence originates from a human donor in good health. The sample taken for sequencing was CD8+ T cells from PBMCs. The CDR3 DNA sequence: TGTGCCAGCAGCTTGGAAGGAGCGGGGGGGGGTGAGCAGTTCTTC. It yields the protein CASSLEGAGGGEQFF.